This TCR beta chain was observed in a study of cytomegalovirus exposure and HLA in healthy donors. Turning to the study itself: Out of 398 genotyped donors, 81% belonged to the Caucasian-associated ancestry cluster.

The CDR3 totals 15 residues. The V gene's germline CDR1 is SGHRS and CDR2 YFSETQ. Study conclusions and caveats: High specificity and sensitivity for cytomegalovirus status were reported for the classifier.

Of note for this clone: Its antigen is unknown.

It was with 60 Vbeta and 13 Jbeta primers that the PCR ran. TCRdb keeps only in-frame clones here, not all; method: immunoSEQ multiplex PCR. The repertoire includes some 200,000 clones, 75% to 90% of them detected once, and 1.6% sits in the top ten. This rearrangement joins TRBV5-1 to TRBJ2-5; D might be TRBD2 (7 bases). The last part of the DNA fits TRBJ2-7 better; the J call may be wrong. Sequenced sample: PBMCs. This receptor was taken from a man aged 50 or older in good health and CMV-seronegative. CDR3 DNA: TGCGCCAGCAGCCCAGGCGGGGGCATTAGCTACGAGCAGTACTTC. Amino acid sequence: CASSPGGGISYEQYF.